This paragraph reports one T cell receptor (beta chain). Semi-nested PCR with Nested Universal Primer A followed constant-region reverse priming of full-length variable regions. In TCRdb, the 5' RACE reads were re-called with MiXCR into one record per CDR3 protein. This table has over 55,000 distinct CDR3 sequences, roughly 30% appearing once. This receptor was obtained from a female donor with breast cancer. What was sequenced was tumor-infiltrating naive CD4+ T cells sorted from the breast tumor. This sample's subset: naive CD4+ T cells, CD4+CD45RA+CD25-.

Written as DNA, the CDR3 is TGTGCCAGCAGCTTAGCGGTGGGGGGGGAAGCTTTCTTT. Its translation is CASSLAVGGEAFF. The chain carries TRBV7-2 and TRBJ1-1; D may be TRBD1 (5 bases). Germline loops: CDR1 SGHTA, CDR2 FQGNSA. With 0 bases removed from V and 8 bases from J, the gap between germline ends came to 10 bases. This CDR3 is 13 amino acids long.